This T cell receptor beta chain was sequenced for a study of cytomegalovirus exposure and HLA in healthy donors (dated by TCRdb to about 2017). Some background on the complete study: According to a later analysis, one platform produced both the roughly 130 validation repertoires and the 666 repertoires of the first cohort. The study was designed to test whether signatures of past pathogen exposure could be identified by cataloging public T cell receptors. In addition to the first cohort of 666 subjects, a separate validation cohort of approximately 130 different subjects was used. To predict cytomegalovirus infection status, the study combined high-throughput TCR immunosequencing, statistical association of individual TCRs with disease status, and machine learning.

What the authors observed across the whole study: Most TCR sequences were observed very rarely across donors, whereas some public TCRs were present in many individuals. A few of the identified cytomegalovirus-associated TCR beta chains were confirmed in vitro to be specific for cytomegalovirus antigens. A later analysis had no HLA typing for the validation cohort, so co-occurrence there was scored across all 110 or so repertoires. Of the cluster scores, 94% were above 0 in a later analysis, which found that TCRs clustered in the first cohort also tended to co-occur in the roughly 130 validation repertoires. The classifier was reported to diagnose cytomegalovirus status with high specificity and sensitivity in both the original and validation cohorts. The study listed 170 or so TCR beta chains as associated with cytomegalovirus. According to the authors, the approach could potentially be generalized to other disease states and immunological phenotypes.

The library was generated by the immunoSEQ multiplex PCR assay. The authors processed their data as follows. A statistical classification framework was developed to diagnose cytomegalovirus status using the catalog of TCR beta chain sequences. This is the immuneACCESS table as TCRdb keeps it, with only in-frame sequences that have V and J called. A part of the clones is gone; compared with another copy, unresolved V genes explain less than half, and the rest is unexplained. That table is the source of V, J and clone size, and D and trimming were worked out from the DNA. The sample contains about 240,000 clones, around nine tenths of them found a single time. The ten most abundant clones make up about 2.5% of the sample. Turning to this clone: The specificity of this receptor is unknown. No base quality information exists; no much larger clone differs at one position.

The germline V gene supplies CDR1 MDHEN and CDR2 SYDVKM. Between the V and J ends, shortened by 2 bases and 8 bases respectively, the junction contains 18 bases. The CDR3 goes from the cysteine to the phenylalanine over 15 residues. CDR3 DNA only is kept here, 45 bases in frame from base 1. Separate from the roughly 660-subject first cohort, the validation cohort of 120 subjects was the group to which the donors belonged. The clonotype comes from a man aged 18-30 years in good health and CMV-seronegative. The chain uses TRBV28 and TRBJ1-2, and possibly TRBD1, on 5 matching bases. Sequencing was carried out using PBMCs. This receptor has the CDR3 CASSLPRSGRGGYTF. The DNA sequence follows: TGTGCCAGCAGTTTACCCCGTTCAGGGAGGGGAGGCTACACCTTC.